The sequence of this TCR beta chain was determined in a study of blood T cells in healthy people across ages. General observations from the study: Estimated diversity, derived from one million T cells, was regarded as an underestimate.

A sample-barcoded 5' primer and a J-beta primer mix were used in a second PCR of about 6 to 11 cycles. TCRdb processed the 5' RACE reads anew with MiXCR; each CDR3 protein has one entry. The table includes under 1,100,000 distinct CDR3 sequences, around 25% detected once. This clonotype turned up a few times. Its target is not known. Germline lookup yields CDR1 MDHEN and CDR2 SYDVKM. CDR3 length equals 15 residues. The V and J ends lost 7 bases and 4 bases, in that order; junction bases with no gene match: 11. The data also belong to a second study, concerning T cells of mothers and their children.

The sequenced sample was blood. The chain combines TRBV28 with TRBJ1-2; 8 positions agree with TRBD1. This clonotype was sampled from a girl aged 2-15 years in good health. The CDR3 coding sequence is TGTGCCAGCAACGGGGGACAGGTTGTTCCCTATGGCTACACCTTC. Translation: CASNGGQVVPYGYTF.